This T cell receptor (beta chain) originates from a study of shared T cell receptors in the human thymus. CDR3 size: 16 residues. The V gene lost 4 bases and the J gene lost 4 bases, with 19 bases spanning the gap. CDR1 and CDR2 from the germline V gene are MNHEY and SMNVEV (reference sequence). The protocol was immunoSEQ multiplex PCR, while the TCRdb copy is restricted to in-frame clones and leaves out a portion. This table has over 650,000 clones, around 87% appearing once. The same sample was also used in a study of human thymus T cells. That report adds: The study used thymus tissue resected during corrective heart surgery. Related research described strongly overlapping thymic repertoires in unrelated people.

V gene TRBV27 combines with J gene TRBJ1-2; D might be TRBD1 (5 bases). This sequence was found in a boy under two years old with a congenital heart defect. What was sequenced was thymocytes. The CDR3 reads CASSYNGQGVFYGYTF. DNA for the CDR3: TGTGCCAGCAGTTATAACGGACAAGGGGTTTTCTATGGCTACACCTTC.